This record looks at one T cell receptor beta chain sequence and its context. Within the sample, other DNA sequences also encode this same CDR3. The data were obtained in a study of T cell changes during pregnancy in multiple sclerosis. Assay: immunoSEQ multiplex PCR; the TCRdb copy retains only in-frame clones and omits some. Of roughly 100,000 clones in the sample, roughly 93% were seen once. In germline, CDR1 is SGHRS, CDR2 YFSETQ. V was clipped by 1 base and J by 5 bases; unmatched bases: 1. This CDR3 region has 14 residues. The specimen comprised peripheral blood, sampled after pregnancy. This receptor was identified in a female donor with multiple sclerosis, enrolled in a pregnancy study. V usage is TRBV5-1 and J usage is TRBJ2-2, with TRBD1 matching over 8 bases. As DNA, the CDR3 is TGCGCCAGCAGCTTGACAGGGGGAACCGGGGAGCTGTTTTTT. Its protein product is CASSLTGGTGELFF.